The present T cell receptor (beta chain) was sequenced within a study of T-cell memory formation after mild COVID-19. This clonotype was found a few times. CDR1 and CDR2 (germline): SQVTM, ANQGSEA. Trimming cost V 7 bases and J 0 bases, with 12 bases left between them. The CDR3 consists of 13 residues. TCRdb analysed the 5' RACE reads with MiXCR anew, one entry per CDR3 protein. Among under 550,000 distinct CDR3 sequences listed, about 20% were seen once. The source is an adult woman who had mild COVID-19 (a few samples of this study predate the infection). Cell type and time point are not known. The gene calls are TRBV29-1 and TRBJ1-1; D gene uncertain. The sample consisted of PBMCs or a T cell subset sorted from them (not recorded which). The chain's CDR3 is CSADLEMNTEAFF. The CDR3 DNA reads TGCAGCGCTGACCTCGAAATGAACACTGAAGCTTTCTTT. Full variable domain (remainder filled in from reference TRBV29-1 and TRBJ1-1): SAVISQKPSRDICQRGTSLTIQCQVDSQVTMMFWYRQQPGQSLTLIATANQGSEATYESGFVIDKFPISRPNLTFSTLTVSNMSPEDSSIYLCSADLEMNTEAFFGQGTRLTVV.